Listed here are 11 T cell receptor beta chains from one sample, sequenced in a study of radiotherapy plus CTLA-4 blockade in lung cancer (dated by TCRdb to 2016 to 2018). The library was built by means of the immunoSEQ multiplex PCR assay. This is the immuneACCESS table as TCRdb keeps it, with only in-frame sequences that have V and J called. A part of the clones is gone; compared with another copy, unresolved V genes explain less than half, and the rest is unexplained. The sample records tens of thousands of clones, around 90% of which are singletons. 16% of the sample lies in the top ten. The source material was peripheral blood, sampled from a patient treated with radiotherapy plus ipilimumab. These receptors were obtained from a human donor with non-small cell lung cancer that progressed on radiotherapy plus ipilimumab.

CDR3 residues: CARSLVPPSYEQYF. The CDR3 DNA is TGTGCCAGAAGCTTGGTACCACCATCCTACGAGCAGTACTTC. The chain has TRBV5-3 and TRBJ2-7; no clear D. TRBV5-3 is treated as an ORF (open reading frame) with a function not yet certain. V was shortened by 0 bases and J by 1 base, with 8 bases between the two germline ends. The CDR3 totals 14 residues.

Turning to this clone: A far larger clone is just one base off, so this is likely a read error. Other DNA sequences of this sample code for an identical CDR3. CDR3 residues: CASSFGQGASYEQYF. CDR3 nucleotide sequence: TGTGCCAGCAGCTTCGGACAGGGGGCATCCTACGAGCAGTACTTC. The chain is built from TRBV9 and TRBJ2-7; TRBD1 aligns across 11 bases. The V gene end was trimmed by 4 bases and the J gene end by 1 base; junction bases not matched to a gene: 4. The CDR3 runs 15 residues. Germline CDR1 reads SGDLS; CDR2 reads YYNGEE.

The chain recombines TRBV6-1 with TRBJ1-1, with TRBD1 as a possible D gene (5 bases). Germline-derived CDR1 and CDR2 are MNHNS and SASEGT. The CDR3 totals 15 residues. Trimming took off 6 bases at V and 0 bases at J, with 14 bases between the two ends. The CDR3 region has the DNA TGTGCCAGCAGGACAGAACGAACAATGAACACTGAAGCTTTCTTT. Translating gives CASRTERTMNTEAFF.

A word on this clone: One end of the junction does not line up with germline, which may come from a read error. The chain links TRBV7-7 to TRBJ2-7; 9 bases are shared with TRBD2. The CDR3 consists of 17 residues. Germline CDR1 and CDR2: SSHAT and FNYEAQ (reference sequence). The CDR3 DNA reads TGTGCTAGCAGCTTTAGGTCCTTAGCGGGAGAGCGCTACGAGCAGTACTTC. Encoded protein: CASSFRSLAGERYEQYF.

This clone has a handful of counts. The chain recombines TRBV30 with TRBJ1-1; D uncertain. Germline V gene data show CDR1 as GTSNPN and CDR2 as SVGIG (reference sequence). This CDR3 is 11 amino acids long. The V and J ends lost 0 bases and 10 bases respectively, with 9 bases between them. DNA for the CDR3: TGTGCCTGGAGTGTAAGCGAAGCAGCTTTCTTT. It specifies CAWSVSEAAFF.

As concerns this clone: One end of the junction varies from germline; a read error may be responsible. The chain carries TRBV7-7 and TRBJ2-5; unclear D gene. CDR1 is SSHAT and CDR2 is FNYEAQ in the germline V gene (reference sequence). This CDR3 spans 14 amino acids. This CDR3 is CASSLGPVGETQYF. CDR3 DNA sequence: TGTGCTAGCAGCTTAGGTCCGGTCGGGGAGACCCAGTACTTC.

This chain connects TRBV11-3 to TRBJ2-2, with a possible D match to TRBD1 (5 bases). This CDR3 comprises 18 residues. Germline-derived CDR1 and CDR2 are SGHNT and YENEEA. Trimming left V 3 bases short and J 1 base short, with 18 bases between. The CDR3 loop is CASSLGQGLARNTGELFF. The CDR3 DNA sequence: TGTGCCAGCAGCTTGGGGCAGGGCCTCGCCCGGAACACCGGGGAGCTGTTTTTT. Supplemented by reference TRBV11-3 and TRBJ2-2, the full variable domain reads EAGVVQSPRYKIIEKKQPVAFWCNPISGHNTLYWYLQNLGQGPELLIRYENEEAVDDSQLPKDRFSAERLKGVDSTLKIQPAELGDSAVYLCASSLGQGLARNTGELFFGEGSRLTVL.

The V and J genes are TRBV7-2 and TRBJ2-2, with TRBD2 identical over 7 bases. The germline V gene has CDR1 SGHTA and CDR2 FQGNSA. Germline trimming cut 7 bases from V and 3 bases from J; bases unmatched to any gene: 8. CDR3 length equals 15 residues. CDR3 protein: CASTPGLTYTGELFF. The CDR3 DNA sequence: TGTGCCAGCACTCCGGGACTAACATACACCGGGGAGCTGTTTTTT.

The chain joins TRBV4-2 to TRBJ2-3, with D possibly TRBD2 on 6 matching bases. The CDR3 totals 15 residues. Germline CDR1 is LGHNA and CDR2 is YNFKEQ. V gave up 2 bases and J gave up 3 bases, with 12 bases separating them. The CDR3 DNA sequence: TGTGCCAGCAGCCAAACGGGACTCGCGACAGATACGCAGTATTTT. It encodes CASSQTGLATDTQYF.

This clone has only a few counts. The rearrangement joins TRBV18 to TRBJ2-7; D not certain. V lost 3 bases and J 3 bases, leaving 9 bases between the germline ends. From germline, CDR1 is KGHSH and CDR2 LQKENI. The CDR3 length is 13 residues. The CDR3 sequence is CASSPLYGYEQYF. CDR3 nucleotides: TGTGCCAGCTCACCGTTATATGGCTACGAGCAGTACTTC.

This rearrangement joins TRBV28 to TRBJ1-1; TRBD1 might be the D (6 bases). CDR1 and CDR2 (germline): MDHEN, SYDVKM. CDR3 length: 15 residues. Trimming cost V 4 bases and J 4 bases, with 16 bases left between them. This CDR3 reads CASSSHREWVTEAFF. CDR3 bases: TGTGCCAGCAGTTCCCACAGGGAATGGGTCACTGAAGCTTTCTTT. Drawing the rest from reference TRBV28 and TRBJ1-1, the complete variable domain is DVKVTQSSRYLVKRTGEKVFLECVQDMDHENMFWYRQDPGLGLRLIYFSYDVKMKEKGDIPEGYSVSREKKERFSLILESASTNQTSMYLCASSSHREWVTEAFFGQGTRLTVV.